Here is one TCR beta chain with its context. The antigen is undetermined. The source of the sample is a study of T cell responses to AZD1222 COVID-19 vaccine. Study observations and caveats: Close to half of spike-specific TCRs reportedly recognize unmutated variant regions. Sampling captured repertoires only after the peak T cell response.

Assay: immunoSEQ multiplex PCR; the TCRdb copy retains only in-frame clones and omits some. The sample lists about 100,000 clones, around 90% occurring once. This CDR3 has 16 amino acids. J gave up 2 bases and V 3 bases, and 6 bases lay outside the gene matches. CDR1 is SGHRS and CDR2 is YFSETQ in the germline V gene. This sample comprised peripheral blood, obtained on day 0 of AZD1222 vaccination. The source of this sequence is an adult in good health. This chain joins TRBV5-1 and TRBJ2-1; 9 bases map to TRBD1. For the CDR3, the DNA is TGCGCCAGCAGCTCTGACAGGGGGATTACCTACAATGAGCAGTTCTTC. Translation gives CASSSDRGITYNEQFF.